These 12 T cell receptor beta chains were sequenced from one sample in a study of blood T cell repertoires in COVID-19. Clones were sequenced by immunoSEQ multiplex PCR, and TCRdb holds only the in-frame ones, with some missing. The sample consists of a few hundred thousand clones, 84% of them appearing once. Sequencing used peripheral blood. These receptor sequences come from a person in their 70s with COVID-19, enrolled during active disease.

This chain joins TRBV27 and TRBJ1-5; D unresolved. The CDR3 has 13 amino acids. V was cut by 0 bases and J by 6 bases, with 6 bases left in between. The germline gives CDR1 MNHEY, CDR2 SMNVEV (reference sequence). The CDR3 loop is CASSLSVSQPQHF. CDR3 DNA sequence: TGTGCCAGCAGTTTATCCGTTAGTCAGCCCCAGCATTTT.

The CDR3 is CASSLVSGISEQYF. The CDR3 bases are TGTGCCAGCAGCTTAGTCAGCGGGATAAGCGAGCAGTACTTC. The chain couples TRBV11-2 to TRBJ2-7, with 7 bases that match TRBD2. Per the germline V gene, CDR1 is SGHAT and CDR2 is FQNNGV. This CDR3 spans 14 amino acids. V was clipped by 1 base and J by 6 bases; unmatched bases: 6.

The gene calls are TRBV25-1 and TRBJ1-6; 10 nucleotides agree with TRBD1. Germline V gives CDR1 MGHDK, CDR2 SYGVNS. This CDR3 is 16 amino acids long. The junction had 9 bases not matched to a gene; V was cut back by 4 bases and J by 9 bases. The CDR3 DNA follows: TGTGCCAGCAGTGGGGACAGGGGTTTGTATGGTTCACCCCTCCACTTT. It translates to CASSGDRGLYGSPLHF.

The rearrangement uses TRBV28 and TRBJ2-1, with 9 bases that match TRBD1. The J segment lost 5 bases and the V segment lost 5 bases, leaving 10 bases of the junction unmatched. Germline loops: CDR1 MDHEN, CDR2 SYDVKM. This CDR3 region has 16 residues. In nucleotides, the CDR3 is TGTGCCAGCAGTCCGGCCGGGACAGGGCTTAACAATGAGCAGTTCTTC. Its translation is CASSPAGTGLNNEQFF.

V usage is TRBV5-6 and J usage is TRBJ2-2; the match to TRBD1 covers 8 bases. Germline V lookup: CDR1 SGHDT, CDR2 YYEEEE. The CDR3 consists of 15 residues. V dropped 1 base and J dropped 5; count of bases not matched to a gene: 4. The chain's CDR3 is CASSLQGAWTGELFF. The CDR3 nucleotides are TGTGCCAGCAGCTTGCAGGGGGCGTGGACCGGGGAGCTGTTTTTT. Together with reference TRBV5-6 and TRBJ2-2, the CDR3 gives the full variable domain: DAGVTQSPTHLIKTRGQQVTLRCSPKSGHDTVSWYQQALGQGPQFIFQYYEEEERQRGNFPDRFSGHQFPNYSSELNVNALLLGDSALYLCASSLQGAWTGELFFGEGSRLTVL.

The rearrangement links TRBV29-1 to TRBJ2-1; TRBD1 aligns across 9 bases. The V and J ends lost 7 bases and 5 bases, in that order; junction bases with no gene match: 6. The V gene's germline CDR1 is SQVTM and CDR2 ANQGSEA. CDR3 size: 13 residues. The CDR3 DNA reads TGCAGCGCAGGGGACAGGGAGAACAATGAGCAGTTCTTC. Encoded protein: CSAGDRENNEQFF.

The count of this clone is one. This chain links TRBV7-8 with TRBJ1-6; no clear D gene. The CDR3 sequence is 14 residues long. Trimming stripped 5 bases from V and 13 bases from J, with 18 bases between. Germline CDR1 SGHVS, CDR2 FQNEAQ. The CDR3 region is CASSVSDAAAPLHF. DNA of the CDR3: TGTGCCAGCAGCGTTAGTGATGCGGCGGCTCCCCTCCACTTT. Together with reference TRBV7-8 and TRBJ1-6, the CDR3 gives the full variable domain: GAGVSQSPRYKVAKRGQDVALRCDPISGHVSLFWYQQALGQGPEFLTYFQNEAQLDKSGLPSDRFFAERPEGSVSTLKIQRTQQEDSAVYLCASSVSDAAAPLHFGNGTRLTVT.

This chain links TRBV4-3 with TRBJ1-1; 8 bases are a match to TRBD1. CDR3 size: 15 residues. Germline CDR1 is LGHNA and CDR2 is YSLEER. The V segment lost 2 bases and the J segment 6 bases; nucleotides outside the gene matches: 8. The CDR3 DNA follows: TGCGCCAGCAGCCAATACCCGACAGGGGCCGCTGAAGCTTTCTTT. This translates into CASSQYPTGAAEAFF.

This clone showed up just once. The gene calls are TRBV3-1 (or the pseudogene TRBV3-2) and TRBJ2-3; no clear D. V was clipped by 1 base and J by 2 bases, with 13 bases between them. The CDR3 is 16 residues long. Germline CDR1 reads LGHDT; CDR2 reads YNNKEL (reference sequence). The CDR3 DNA is TGTGCCAGCAGCCAAGCCAAGACATTTGCCACAGATACGCAGTATTTT. Amino acid sequence: CASSQAKTFATDTQYF.

V gene TRBV2 combines with J gene TRBJ2-7, with TRBD2 matching 9 bases. V dropped 1 base and J dropped 6; count of bases not matched to a gene: 4. The length of the CDR3 is 14 residues. Germline lookup yields CDR1 SNHLY and CDR2 FYNNEI. In DNA, the CDR3 is TGTGCCAGCAGTGAAGTAAGGACTAGCGCCGAGCAGTACTTC. It encodes CASSEVRTSAEQYF.

This sequence joins TRBV14 and TRBJ2-1; 8 positions agree with TRBD2. From germline, CDR1 is SGHDN and CDR2 FVKESK. J was trimmed by 6 bases and V by 1 base; bases with no gene match: 8. The CDR3 sequence is 16 residues long. The CDR3 sequence: CASSQARTGGLNEQFF. The CDR3 DNA reads TGTGCCAGCAGCCAAGCTCGGACGGGGGGGCTCAATGAGCAGTTCTTC.

This sequence joins TRBV10-3 and TRBJ2-7; TRBD1 matches 9 bases. Germline V CDR1 and CDR2: ENHRY, SYGVKD. The length of the CDR3 is 15 residues. Trimming cost V 7 bases and J 2 bases; bases outside gene matches: 9. The CDR3 DNA follows: TGTGCCATCACCTCCGGGACAGGGCCCACCTACGAGCAGTACTTC. It is translated as CAITSGTGPTYEQYF.